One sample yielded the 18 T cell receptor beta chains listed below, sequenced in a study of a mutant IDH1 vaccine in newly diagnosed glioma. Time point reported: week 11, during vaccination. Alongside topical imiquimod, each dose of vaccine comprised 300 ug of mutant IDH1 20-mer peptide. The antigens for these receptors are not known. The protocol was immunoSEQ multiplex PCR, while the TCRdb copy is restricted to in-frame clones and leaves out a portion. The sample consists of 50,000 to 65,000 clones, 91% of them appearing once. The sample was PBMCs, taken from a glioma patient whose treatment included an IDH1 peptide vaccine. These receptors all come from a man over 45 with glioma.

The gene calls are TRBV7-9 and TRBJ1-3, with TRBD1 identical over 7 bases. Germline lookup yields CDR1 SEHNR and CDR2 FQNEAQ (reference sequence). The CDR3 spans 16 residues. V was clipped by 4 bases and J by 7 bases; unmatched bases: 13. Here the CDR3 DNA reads TGTGCCAGCAGCTCATACATAGACAGGGTCGAGAACACCATATATTTT. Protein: CASSSYIDRVENTIYF.

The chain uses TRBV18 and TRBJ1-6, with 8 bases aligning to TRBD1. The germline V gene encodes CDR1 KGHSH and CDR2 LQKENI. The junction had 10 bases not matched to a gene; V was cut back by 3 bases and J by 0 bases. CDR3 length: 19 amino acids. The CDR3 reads CASSPTGQASLSYNSPLHF. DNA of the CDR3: TGTGCCAGCTCACCTACGGGACAGGCGAGCCTCTCCTATAATTCACCCCTCCACTTT.

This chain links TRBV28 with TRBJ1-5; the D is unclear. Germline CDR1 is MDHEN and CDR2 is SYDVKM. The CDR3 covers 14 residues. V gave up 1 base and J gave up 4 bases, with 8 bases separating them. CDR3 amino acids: CASSLSSANQPQHF. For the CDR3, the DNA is TGTGCCAGCAGTTTATCGAGTGCAAATCAGCCCCAGCATTTT.

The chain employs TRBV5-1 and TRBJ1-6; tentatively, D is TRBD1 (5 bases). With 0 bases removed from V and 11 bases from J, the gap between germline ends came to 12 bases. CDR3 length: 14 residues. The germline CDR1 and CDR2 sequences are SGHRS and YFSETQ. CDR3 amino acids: CASSLGGEVAPLHF. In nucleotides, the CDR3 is TGCGCCAGCAGCTTGGGGGGGGAAGTTGCACCCCTCCACTTT. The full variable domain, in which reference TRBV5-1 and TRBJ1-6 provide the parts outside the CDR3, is KAGVTQTPRYLIKTRGQQVTLSCSPISGHRSVSWYQQTPGQGLQFLFEYFSETQRNKGNFPGRFSGRQFSNSRSEMNVSTLELGDSALYLCASSLGGEVAPLHFGNGTRLTVT.

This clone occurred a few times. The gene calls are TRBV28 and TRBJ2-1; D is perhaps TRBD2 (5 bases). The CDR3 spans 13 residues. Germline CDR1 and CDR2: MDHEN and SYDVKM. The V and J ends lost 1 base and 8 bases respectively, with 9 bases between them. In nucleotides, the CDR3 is TGTGCCAGCAGTTTATCTAGCTCAGATGAGCAGTTCTTC. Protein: CASSLSSSDEQFF. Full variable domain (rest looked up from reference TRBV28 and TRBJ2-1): DVKVTQSSRYLVKRTGEKVFLECVQDMDHENMFWYRQDPGLGLRLIYFSYDVKMKEKGDIPEGYSVSREKKERFSLILESASTNQTSMYLCASSLSSSDEQFFGPGTRLTVL.

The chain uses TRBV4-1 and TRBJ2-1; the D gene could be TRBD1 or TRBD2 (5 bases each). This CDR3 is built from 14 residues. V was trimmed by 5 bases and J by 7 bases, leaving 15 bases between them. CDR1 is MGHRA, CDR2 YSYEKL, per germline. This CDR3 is CASSGQGGSNEQFF. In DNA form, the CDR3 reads TGCGCCAGCAGCGGCCAGGGCGGGTCGAATGAGCAGTTCTTC.

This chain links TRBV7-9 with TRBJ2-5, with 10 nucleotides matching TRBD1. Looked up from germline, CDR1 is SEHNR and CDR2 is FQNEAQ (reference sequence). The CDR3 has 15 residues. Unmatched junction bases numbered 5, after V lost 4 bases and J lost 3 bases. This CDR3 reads CASSWPGTGEETQYF. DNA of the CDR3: TGTGCCAGCAGCTGGCCCGGGACAGGGGAAGAGACCCAGTACTTC.

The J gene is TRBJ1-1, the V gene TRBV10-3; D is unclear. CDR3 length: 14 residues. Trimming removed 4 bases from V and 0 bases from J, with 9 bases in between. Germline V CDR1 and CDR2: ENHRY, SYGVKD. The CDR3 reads CAISGQVMNTEAFF. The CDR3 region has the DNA TGTGCCATCAGTGGTCAAGTTATGAACACTGAAGCTTTCTTT.

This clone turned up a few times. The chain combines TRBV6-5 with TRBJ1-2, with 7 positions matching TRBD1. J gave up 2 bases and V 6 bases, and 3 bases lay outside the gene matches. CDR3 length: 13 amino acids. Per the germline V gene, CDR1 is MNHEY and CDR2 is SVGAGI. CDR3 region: CASRGRGNYGYTF. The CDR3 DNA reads TGTGCCAGCAGGGGCAGGGGGAACTATGGCTACACCTTC.

In DNA, the CDR3 is TGTGCCAGCAGCGGGACACAGGGAGATAAGCCCCAGCATTTT. This codes for CASSGTQGDKPQHF. The rearrangement joins TRBV4-2 to TRBJ1-5, with a weak D call TRBD1 (6 bases). Germline CDR1 reads LGHNA; CDR2 reads YNFKEQ. The CDR3 has 14 amino acids. V shed 5 bases and J shed 8 bases, with 16 bases lying between them.

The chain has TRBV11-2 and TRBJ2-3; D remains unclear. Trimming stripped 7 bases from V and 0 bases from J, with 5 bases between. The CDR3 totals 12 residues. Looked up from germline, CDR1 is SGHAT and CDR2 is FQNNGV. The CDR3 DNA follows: TGTGCCAGCACCTCGAGCACAGATACGCAGTATTTT. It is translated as CASTSSTDTQYF.

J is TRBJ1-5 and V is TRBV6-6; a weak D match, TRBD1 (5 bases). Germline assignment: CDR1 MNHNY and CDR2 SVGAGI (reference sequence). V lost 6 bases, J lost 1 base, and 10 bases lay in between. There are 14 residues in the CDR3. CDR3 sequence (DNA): TGTGCCAGCAGCCCCAGGGTAAGCAATCAGCCCCAGCATTTT. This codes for CASSPRVSNQPQHF.

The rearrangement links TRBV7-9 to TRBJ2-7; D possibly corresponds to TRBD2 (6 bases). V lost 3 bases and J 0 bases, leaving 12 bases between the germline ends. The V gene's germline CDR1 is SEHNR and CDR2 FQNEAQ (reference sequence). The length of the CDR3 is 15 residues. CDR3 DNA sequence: TGTGCCAGCAGCTTTCCCCCCGGGGGCTCCTACGAGCAGTACTTC. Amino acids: CASSFPPGGSYEQYF.

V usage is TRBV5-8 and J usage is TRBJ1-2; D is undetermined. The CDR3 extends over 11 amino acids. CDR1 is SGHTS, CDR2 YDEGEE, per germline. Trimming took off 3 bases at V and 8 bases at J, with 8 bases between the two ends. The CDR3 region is CASSSEVGYTF. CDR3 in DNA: TGTGCCAGCAGCTCCGAAGTGGGCTACACCTTC.

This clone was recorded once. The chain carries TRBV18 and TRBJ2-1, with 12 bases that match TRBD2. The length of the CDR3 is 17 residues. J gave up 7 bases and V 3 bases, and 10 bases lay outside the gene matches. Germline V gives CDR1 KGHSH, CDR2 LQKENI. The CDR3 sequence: CASSPPLAGGLRNEQFF. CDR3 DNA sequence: TGTGCCAGCTCACCTCCCCTAGCGGGGGGGCTTCGAAATGAGCAGTTCTTC.

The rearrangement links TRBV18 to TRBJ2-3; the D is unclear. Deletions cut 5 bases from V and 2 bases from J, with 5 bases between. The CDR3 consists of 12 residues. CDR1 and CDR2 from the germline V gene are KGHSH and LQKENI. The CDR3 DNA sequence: TGTGCCAGCTCAGGCGACACAGATACGCAGTATTTT. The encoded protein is CASSGDTDTQYF.

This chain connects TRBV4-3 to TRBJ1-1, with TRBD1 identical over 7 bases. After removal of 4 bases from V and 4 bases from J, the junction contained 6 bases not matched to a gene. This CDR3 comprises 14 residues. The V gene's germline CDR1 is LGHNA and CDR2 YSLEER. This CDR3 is CASSRDREGTEAFF. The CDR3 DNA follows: TGCGCCAGCAGCCGCGACAGGGAGGGCACTGAAGCTTTCTTT.

CDR3 in amino acids: CASSLGTSGGLTDTQYF. The CDR3 nucleotides are TGTGCCAGCAGCTTAGGGACTAGCGGGGGGCTCACAGATACGCAGTATTTT. The V gene is TRBV7-9, the J gene TRBJ2-3, with 14 nucleotides matching TRBD2. CDR1 and CDR2 (germline): SEHNR, FQNEAQ (reference sequence). V lost 1 base, J lost 2 bases, and 2 bases stayed unmatched. CDR3 length equals 17 residues.